This T cell receptor beta chain was found in a study of T cell responses to AZD1222 COVID-19 vaccine. Regarding the study as a whole: As reported, nearly half of all spike-specific TCRs target variant regions that are unmutated.

This CDR3 is 14 amino acids long. The V and J ends lost 5 bases and 5 bases respectively, with 15 bases between them. Germline CDR1 and CDR2: LNHDA and SQIVND (reference sequence). Only in-frame clones appear in the TCRdb table, and some are missing; sequencing was by immunoSEQ multiplex PCR. The repertoire consists of around 100,000 clones, with approximately 86% occurring once and the leading ten covering roughly 6%. This clone has more than one count but fewer than ten. Its antigen remains unidentified. The receptor was isolated from an adult in good health. The sample was peripheral blood, taken on day 0 of AZD1222 vaccination. The chain links TRBV19 to TRBJ1-1; D gene ambiguous. The CDR3 loop reads CASSPEGRRTEAFF. The CDR3 nucleotides are TGTGCCAGTAGTCCTGAGGGCAGGAGGACTGAAGCTTTCTTT.